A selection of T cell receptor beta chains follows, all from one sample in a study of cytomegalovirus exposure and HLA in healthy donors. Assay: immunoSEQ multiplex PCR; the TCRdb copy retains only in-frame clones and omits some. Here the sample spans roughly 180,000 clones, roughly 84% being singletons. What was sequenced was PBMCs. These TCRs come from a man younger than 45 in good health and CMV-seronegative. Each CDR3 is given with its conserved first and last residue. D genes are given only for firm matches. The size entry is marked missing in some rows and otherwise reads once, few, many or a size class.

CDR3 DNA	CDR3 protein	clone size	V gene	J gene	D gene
TGTGCCAGCAGCTTAGTTCAGGGGGCTGGAGGAAACACCATATATTTT	CASSLVQGAGGNTIYF	NA	TRBV7-6	TRBJ1-3	TRBD1
TGTGCCAGCAGCCCCGGGGGGGGGAAGGCGCACTCCTACGAGCAGTACTTC	CASSPGGGKAHSYEQYF	once	TRBV7-2	TRBJ2-7	TRBD2
TGTGCCAGCAGCGGAGGCGGGAGAGGGACTTGGAATGAGCAGTTCTTC	CASSGGGRGTWNEQFF	NA	TRBV5-4	TRBJ2-1	TRBD2
TGTGCCAGTAGACAGATCGGAGGTATGCACACTGAAGCTTTCTTT	CASRQIGGMHTEAFF	NA	TRBV19	TRBJ1-1	NA
TGCAGCGGGCATACCACGGTGCCTAGATTTCTCTACGAGCAGTACTTC	CSGHTTVPRFLYEQYF	NA	TRBV29-1	TRBJ2-7	NA
TGTGCCAGCAGCTTAGGGGGGGACAGGGAACAGCCCCAGCATTTT	CASSLGGDREQPQHF	NA	TRBV7-9	TRBJ1-5	TRBD1
TGTGCCAGCAGCTACAGGGACAGGGAGATCTATGGCTACACCTTC	CASSYRDREIYGYTF	NA	TRBV5-6	TRBJ1-2	TRBD1
TGTGCCAGCAGCGCAGGGCTAGCGGATTACAATGAGCAGTTCTTC	CASSAGLADYNEQFF	once	TRBV5-5	TRBJ2-1	TRBD2
TGTGCCAGCTCACCCGACAGCAACTATGGCTACACCTTC	CASSPDSNYGYTF	once	TRBV18	TRBJ1-2	NA
TGCGCCAGCAGCTTGCTGTCAGGGGCAAACACTGAAGCTTTCTTT	CASSLLSGANTEAFF	NA	TRBV5-1	TRBJ1-1	NA
TGTGCCAGCAGTGAGAGGGGGTTCGATACAGATACGCAGTATTTT	CASSERGFDTDTQYF	NA	TRBV6-1	TRBJ2-3	NA
TGCGCCAGCAGCTCTTACGGACAGGCGACAAATGAAAAACTGTTTTTT	CASSSYGQATNEKLFF	NA	TRBV5-1	TRBJ1-4	TRBD1
TGTGCCAGCAGTGGCTTACAGGGGGCTTACTACAATGAGCAGTTCTTC	CASSGLQGAYYNEQFF	NA	TRBV25-1	TRBJ2-1	TRBD1
TGCGCCAGCAGCTTGGAGGGACAGGGTGAAGCTTTCTTT	CASSLEGQGEAFF	NA	TRBV5-1	TRBJ1-1	TRBD1
TGTGCCAGCAGCTTGGCCTCCCGACTACTAGCGGGAGGTTCCGGGGAGCTGTTTTTT	CASSLASRLLAGGSGELFF	NA	TRBV5-5	TRBJ2-2	TRBD2
TGTGCCAGTGCTAGCGGACCCTCCTACGAGCAGTACTTC	CASASGPSYEQYF	NA	TRBV21-1	TRBJ2-7	NA
TGCGCCAGCAGCTTGTCTGAGACAGGGGATGGCTACACCTTC	CASSLSETGDGYTF	NA	TRBV5-1	TRBJ1-2	TRBD1
TGTGCCAGCAGCGTAGGGGCGGAGGGGAACACTGAAGCTTTCTTT	CASSVGAEGNTEAFF	NA	TRBV9	TRBJ1-1	NA
TGTGCCAGCAGTTACGGGAGGGGGGGAGTCCACGAGCAGTACTTC	CASSYGRGGVHEQYF	NA	TRBV6-6	TRBJ2-7	NA
TGTGCCAGCAGACTAGCGGCCCCTAGTGCGCAGTATTTT	CASRLAAPSAQYF	NA	TRBV6-5	TRBJ2-3	TRBD2
TGTGCCAGCTCACCACCAGTCCCCAGGGACTATGGCTACACCTTC	CASSPPVPRDYGYTF	NA	TRBV18	TRBJ1-2	NA
TGTGCCTGGACCGTAGACATTTCCGCTGAAGCTTTCTTT	CAWTVDISAEAFF	few	TRBV30	TRBJ1-1	NA
TGCAGTGCTAGGTCGAGGAATGAGCAGTTCTTC	CSARSRNEQFF	NA	TRBV20-1	TRBJ2-1	NA
TGTGCCAGTAGTATCGGTAACAGGGTAGGCTACGAGCAGTACTTC	CASSIGNRVGYEQYF	NA	TRBV19	TRBJ2-7	NA
TGTGCCAGCTCACCAAAGACAGGGAACACTGAAGCTTTCTTT	CASSPKTGNTEAFF	NA	TRBV18	TRBJ1-1	NA
TGTGCCTGGAGGGCGGGACAGGGGACAACCTACGAGCAGTACTTC	CAWRAGQGTTYEQYF	NA	TRBV30	TRBJ2-7	TRBD1
TGTGCCTGGAGGGGGTCAGGGGGGTATGGCTACACCTTC	CAWRGSGGYGYTF	NA	TRBV30	TRBJ1-2	TRBD1
TGTGCCAGCAGTAAGACTAGCGGGACAATAGATACGCAGTATTTT	CASSKTSGTIDTQYF	NA	TRBV6-5	TRBJ2-3	TRBD2
TGTGCCAGCAGCATCATAGCGGGGGAGGAGACCCAGTACTTC	CASSIIAGEETQYF	NA	TRBV9	TRBJ2-5	TRBD2
TGTGCCAGCAGCGTATCGACTAGTAGCTACGAGCAGTACTTC	CASSVSTSSYEQYF	once	TRBV9	TRBJ2-7	NA
TGCGCCAGCAGCCAGTCCGGGACATTCGGTGGAAACACCATATATTTT	CASSQSGTFGGNTIYF	few	TRBV4-1	TRBJ1-3	NA
TGTGCCAGCAGCTCACGGGGGGGTAGCGGTGAGCAGTTCTTC	CASSSRGGSGEQFF	NA	TRBV7-9	TRBJ2-1	TRBD2
TGCAGCGTTGTGGGGCACTCTGGAAACACCATATATTTT	CSVVGHSGNTIYF	NA	TRBV29-1	TRBJ1-3	NA
TGTGCCTGGAGTGCGGGACAGCTATATGGCTACACCTTC	CAWSAGQLYGYTF	NA	TRBV30	TRBJ1-2	TRBD1
TGTGCCAGCAGCTTTTCCCGACAAATGAACACTGAAGCTTTCTTT	CASSFSRQMNTEAFF	NA	TRBV5-4	TRBJ1-1	NA
TGTGCCAGCAGCTTAGAGGGGACAACCCCCCTAAGCTCCTACGAGCAGTACTTC	CASSLEGTTPLSSYEQYF	NA	TRBV13	TRBJ2-7	NA
TGTGCCAGTAGCGCAGACAGGAGCTCCTACAATGAGCAGTTCTTC	CASSADRSSYNEQFF	few	TRBV19	TRBJ2-1	NA
TGTGCCAGCAGCGCCTCTAGCGGGGGAATGAACGAGCAGTACTTC	CASSASSGGMNEQYF	once	TRBV6-5	TRBJ2-7	TRBD2
TGTGCCACCAGCAGAGGACCTAGTGCCGATGAGCAGTTCTTC	CATSRGPSADEQFF	NA	TRBV15	TRBJ2-1	NA
TGTGCCAGCAGCCAAGAACCCCGGGACTTCGGTTATCACGCCGGGGAGCTGTTTTTT	CASSQEPRDFGYHAGELFF	once	TRBV14	TRBJ2-2	NA